In its sample, the clone carrying this TCR beta chain was seen once. The record originates from a study of cytomegalovirus exposure and HLA in healthy donors. This CDR3 has 15 residues. Losses at the gene ends were 7 bases for V and 4 bases for J; bases not matched to a gene: 11. Germline CDR1 reads SQVTM; CDR2 reads ANQGSEA. Whereas donors were nominally healthy upon sampling, unrecorded immune exposures were probable. Use of 60 Vbeta and 13 Jbeta primers characterized the PCR. The data were produced by immunoSEQ multiplex PCR, yet TCRdb's version contains in-frame clones alone and is incomplete. The table records roughly 130,000 clones, around three quarters of them present only once.

The sample comprised PBMCs. The receptor was derived from a man between 18 and 35 years old in good health and CMV-seronegative. The J gene is TRBJ2-5, the V gene TRBV29-1; 11 bases fit TRBD2. This CDR3 is CSAGRLAGGPETQYF. In DNA form, the CDR3 reads TGCAGCGCTGGGCGGCTAGCGGGGGGTCCAGAGACCCAGTACTTC.